One and the same sample provided the 25 T cell receptor beta chains below, sequenced in a study of beta chain features in type 1 diabetes. General study findings and limits: Researchers report that Type 1 diabetes patients had moderately but significantly shorter TCRB CDR3s across all four CD4+ subsets.

Their antigen targets remain unknown. Expressed TCRB transcripts were sequenced because the entire RNA isolate underwent reverse transcription. Profiling relied on immunoSEQ multiplex PCR, and the TCRdb table lists in-frame clones only, not all of them. The sample holds approximately 170,000 clones; about 7.9% are singletons and the top ten take under 0.55%. Sequencing was carried out using central memory CD4+ T cells from blood. Source of these receptors: a man younger than 35 with type 1 diabetes.

This clone was observed a handful of times. The CDR3 spells CASSQALRGTLSYEQYF. CDR3 nucleotides: TGCGCCAGCAGCCAAGCGTTACGGGGGACTCTCTCCTACGAGCAGTACTTC. The gene calls are TRBV4-1 and TRBJ2-7; TRBD2 is a possible D gene (6 bases). The germline V gene has CDR1 MGHRA and CDR2 YSYEKL. This CDR3 has 17 residues. Trimming left V 1 base short and J 0 bases short, with 16 bases between.

This clone was seen a few times. The gene calls are TRBV11-2 and TRBJ2-2, with TRBD1 identical over 9 bases. The CDR3 sequence is 16 residues long. The trim removed 6 bases at V and 0 bases at J, leaving 5 bases unmatched. The germline V gene encodes CDR1 SGHAT and CDR2 FQNNGV. CDR3 sequence reads: CASRTHRGPNTGELFF. The CDR3 DNA follows: TGTGCCAGCAGAACTCACAGGGGGCCGAACACCGGGGAGCTGTTTTTT. The whole variable domain, remainder taken from reference TRBV11-2 and TRBJ2-2, is EAGVAQSPRYKIIEKRQSVAFWCNPISGHATLYWYQQILGQGPKLLIQFQNNGVVDDSQLPKDRFSAERLKGVDSTLKIQPAKLEDSAVYLCASRTHRGPNTGELFFGEGSRLTVL.

The rearrangement uses TRBV28 and TRBJ2-6; 8 nucleotides agree with TRBD1. The J segment lost 2 bases and the V segment lost 8 bases, leaving 8 bases of the junction unmatched. Germline CDR1 reads MDHEN; CDR2 reads SYDVKM. This CDR3 contains 16 residues. This CDR3 reads CASLSGGTAGANVLTF. CDR3 coding DNA: TGTGCCAGCTTGTCAGGGGGCACGGCTGGGGCCAACGTCCTGACTTTC.

This clone came up many times. V gene TRBV7-9 combines with J gene TRBJ2-5; TRBD1 matches at 9 bases. V gave up 0 bases and J gave up 4 bases; unmatched junction bases: 3. The CDR3 loop spans 15 amino acids. Germline V CDR1 and CDR2: SEHNR, FQNEAQ (reference sequence). CDR3 nucleotides: TGTGCCAGCAGCTTAGCCGGGACAGGGACAGAGACCCAGTACTTC. It translates to CASSLAGTGTETQYF.

This clone was seen more than once but under ten times. The chain uses TRBV29-1 and TRBJ1-3; no clear D. The CDR3 consists of 14 residues. The ends were cut back, 2 bases at V and 4 bases at J, with 12 bases in the middle. From germline, CDR1 is SQVTM and CDR2 ANQGSEA. The CDR3 loop reads CSVESVGGGNTIYF. In DNA form, the CDR3 reads TGCAGCGTTGAATCCGTCGGCGGCGGAAACACCATATATTTT.

The chain recombines TRBV19 with TRBJ2-6; possibly TRBD1 for D (6 bases). The CDR3 is 17 residues long. Trimming stripped 5 bases from V and 1 base from J, with 15 bases between. CDR1 is LNHDA and CDR2 is SQIVND in the germline V gene (reference sequence). CDR3 in amino acids: CASSSQGTVSGANVLTF. Written as DNA, the CDR3 is TGTGCCAGTAGTTCACAGGGTACCGTGTCTGGGGCCAACGTCCTGACTTTC.

This clone was seen only a few times. The J gene is TRBJ2-2, the V gene TRBV28, with D unclear. V lost 9 bases and J 2 bases, leaving 10 bases between the germline ends. Germline CDR1 and CDR2: MDHEN and SYDVKM. The length of the CDR3 is 13 residues. CDR3 in amino acids: CASGIINTGELFF. In nucleotides, the CDR3 is TGTGCCAGTGGCATCATAAACACCGGGGAGCTGTTTTTT.

The chain links TRBV28 to TRBJ2-7, with 7 bases lining up with TRBD1. The trim removed 6 bases at V and 3 bases at J, leaving 8 bases unmatched. Germline-derived CDR1 and CDR2 are MDHEN and SYDVKM. The CDR3 covers 14 residues. CDR3 region: CASSFIGQDYEQYF. The CDR3 nucleotides read TGTGCCAGCAGCTTCATCGGACAGGACTACGAGCAGTACTTC.

The rearrangement uses TRBV21-1 and TRBJ2-3; TRBD2, as called in the table, went unchecked against the DNA. TRBV21-1 is an annotated pseudogene. CDR3 length: 17 residues. The CDR3 is CASSNRASGRAFDTQYF. DNA for the CDR3: TGTGCCAGCAGCAATCGCGCCAGCGGGAGGGCCTTTGATACGCAGTATTTT.

Ten or more counts support this clone. The chain links TRBV5-1 to TRBJ2-5; perhaps TRBD1 as D (5 bases). The germline CDR1 and CDR2 sequences are SGHRS and YFSETQ. The CDR3 has 13 residues. V was clipped by 4 bases and J by 2 bases, with 9 bases between them. Here the CDR3 reads CASSKTDQETQYF. The CDR3 DNA sequence: TGCGCCAGCAGCAAGACAGATCAAGAGACCCAGTACTTC.

The sample holds a few counts of this clone. The chain couples TRBV5-1 to TRBJ1-5; TRBD1 is a possible D gene (5 bases). Per the germline V gene, CDR1 is SGHRS and CDR2 is YFSETQ. Between the trimmed V and J ends, which lost 2 bases and 3 bases, there was a span of 12 bases. The CDR3 runs 15 residues. The CDR3 nucleotides read TGCGCCAGCAGCTTCGACAGCCAGCCCAATCAGCCCCAGCATTTT. It is translated as CASSFDSQPNQPQHF.

A few counts support this clone. The V gene is TRBV7-2, the J gene TRBJ1-1; TRBD1 aligns across 11 bases. Germline assignment: CDR1 SGHTA and CDR2 FQGNSA. The CDR3 is 15 amino acids. The V segment lost 4 bases and the J segment 8 bases; nucleotides outside the gene matches: 9. CDR3 protein: CASSSLPGQGGEAFF. The CDR3 nucleotides are TGTGCCAGCAGCTCCCTCCCGGGACAGGGGGGAGAAGCTTTCTTT.

In this sample, this clone turned up a few times. The genes are TRBV27 and TRBJ2-3, with 10 bases aligning to TRBD2. The CDR3 spans 17 residues. Trimming took 7 bases from V and 0 from J; bases not matched to a gene: 10. In germline, CDR1 is MNHEY, CDR2 SMNVEV (reference sequence). The CDR3 spells CASTSRTSGTSTDTQYF. Here the CDR3 DNA reads TGTGCCAGCACCTCAAGGACTAGCGGAACTAGCACAGATACGCAGTATTTT.

V usage is TRBV28 and J usage is TRBJ2-3; no firm D call. Germline CDR1 is MDHEN and CDR2 is SYDVKM. The CDR3 is 14 amino acids. V shed 2 bases and J shed 6 bases, with 12 bases lying between them. Written as DNA, the CDR3 is TGTGCCAGCAGTTTAAGATTAGTGTGGGATACGCAGTATTTT. Residues: CASSLRLVWDTQYF.

The genes are TRBV12-5 and TRBJ1-1; tentative D call: TRBD1 (5 bases). Deletions cut 1 base from V and 1 base from J, with 10 bases between. Germline lookup yields CDR1 LGHNT and CDR2 FRNRAP. This CDR3 region has 15 residues. CDR3 protein: CASGLGNTGNTEAFF. The CDR3 region has the DNA TGTGCTAGTGGTTTGGGCAATACAGGGAACACTGAAGCTTTCTTT.

The chain combines TRBV6-1 with TRBJ1-4; D not certain. The CDR3 has 14 residues. Germline CDR1 and CDR2: MNHNS and SASEGT. Trimming stripped 2 bases from V and 5 bases from J, with 9 bases between. CDR3 DNA sequence: TGTGCCAGCAGTGAAAACCAGCGGAATGAAAAACTGTTTTTT. It is translated as CASSENQRNEKLFF.

The chain links TRBV7-9 to TRBJ2-1, with 10 bases that match TRBD1. There are 17 residues in the CDR3. J lost 3 bases, V lost 5 bases, and 10 bases had no gene match. Germline CDR1 and CDR2: SEHNR and FQNEAQ (reference sequence). The CDR3 here is CASSPGQGGFLYNEQFF. The CDR3, as DNA: TGTGCCAGCAGCCCCGGACAGGGGGGTTTCCTCTACAATGAGCAGTTCTTC.

The chain combines TRBV5-4 with TRBJ1-2; 7 bases line up with TRBD1. CDR3 length: 16 amino acids. The germline gives CDR1 SGHNT, CDR2 YYREEE (reference sequence). With 3 bases clipped from V and 5 bases from J, the junction kept 13 bases outside the gene matches. CDR3 coding DNA: TGTGCCAGCAGCTCCACCCCGGGACAGTCTGATTATGGCTACACCTTC. Amino acid sequence: CASSSTPGQSDYGYTF.

The rearrangement links TRBV15 to TRBJ2-5, with 7 positions matching TRBD2. This CDR3 spans 15 amino acids. The germline CDR1 and CDR2 sequences are LNHNV and YYDKDF (reference sequence). V trimming: 4 bases; J trimming: 0 bases; junction bases outside the gene matches: 5. This CDR3 reads CATSTSLAYQETQYF. CDR3 in DNA: TGTGCCACCAGCACGTCACTAGCGTACCAAGAGACCCAGTACTTC.

A few counts support this clone. The chain employs TRBV15 and TRBJ1-2; possibly TRBD1 for D (6 bases). The CDR3 is 16 amino acids. V was cut by 1 base and J by 6 bases, with 18 bases left in between. Germline V gene data show CDR1 as LNHNV and CDR2 as YYDKDF (reference sequence). DNA for the CDR3: TGTGCCACCAGCAGAGGGACCGGGGGGCTTCTGGATGGCTACACCTTC. It specifies CATSRGTGGLLDGYTF.

J is TRBJ2-3 and V is TRBV28; perhaps TRBD1 as D (5 bases). Trimming took 6 bases from V and 4 from J, leaving 11 bases between them. The CDR3 loop spans 13 amino acids. CDR1 and CDR2 from the germline V gene are MDHEN and SYDVKM. CDR3 amino acids: CASSRASPDTQYF. For the CDR3, the DNA is TGTGCCAGCAGCAGGGCGAGCCCAGATACGCAGTATTTT.

This clone was observed many times. This chain links TRBV7-8 with TRBJ1-5; D is undetermined. Trimming removed 2 bases at V and 4 bases at J, with 15 bases between. The CDR3 runs to 16 residues. Germline lookup yields CDR1 SGHVS and CDR2 FQNEAQ. The DNA of the CDR3 is TGTGCCAGCAGCTTATTTGGGTCAGGAGGTAATCAGCCCCAGCATTTT. Its protein is CASSLFGSGGNQPQHF.

V is TRBV6-5 and J is TRBJ1-6; D remains ambiguous. Germline CDR1 is MNHEY and CDR2 is SVGAGI. The CDR3 is 13 residues long. V was trimmed by 2 bases and J by 7 bases, leaving 6 bases between them. The chain's CDR3 is CASSYVENSPLHF. CDR3 nucleotides: TGTGCCAGCAGTTACGTGGAGAATTCACCCCTCCACTTT.

This chain joins TRBV2 and TRBJ2-1, with 7 bases identical to TRBD2. Germline CDR1 is SNHLY and CDR2 is FYNNEI. This CDR3 comprises 14 residues. V was clipped by 5 bases and J by 8 bases; unmatched bases: 9. Here the CDR3 reads CASSPWTSWDEQFF. The DNA of the CDR3 is TGTGCCAGCAGTCCCTGGACTAGTTGGGATGAGCAGTTCTTC. Supplemented by reference TRBV2 and TRBJ2-1, the full variable domain reads EPEVTQTPSHQVTQMGQEVILRCVPISNHLYFYWYRQILGQKVEFLVSFYNNEISEKSEIFDDQFSVERPDGSNFTLKIRSTKLEDSAMYFCASSPWTSWDEQFFGPGTRLTVL.

The J gene is TRBJ2-5, the V gene TRBV5-1; D not certain. CDR3 length equals 15 residues. Germline CDR1 is SGHRS and CDR2 is YFSETQ. V gave up 2 bases and J gave up 0 bases, with 11 bases separating them. CDR3 sequence (DNA): TGCGCCAGCAGCTTCTATGGCAGGTACCAAGAGACCCAGTACTTC. Translation gives CASSFYGRYQETQYF.